Listed below are T cell receptor beta chains from one sample, sequenced in a study of T-cell reconstitution after alpha-beta-depleted transplantation in children. Each CDR3 protein is one row after TCRdb ran MiXCR on the PCR reads. The profile shows hundreds of thousands of distinct CDR3 sequences, roughly 23% of them singletons. The sequencing used PBMCs, mostly from graft donor cells, collected 360 days after TCRalphabeta/CD19-depleted stem cell transplant. The receptors were gathered from a boy in the first two years of life who had a stem cell transplant for acute myeloid leukemia, so the T cells may come from the graft donor. Each CDR3 is given with its conserved first and last residue. D genes are given only for firm matches. A row's size may be missing; if present it is once, few, many or a size class.

d_call j_call v_call clone_size cdr3_nt cdr3_aa
. TRBJ1-4 TRBV7-2 many TGTGCCAGCAGCTTAGATTATGGTGAAAAACTGTTTTTT CASSLDYGEKLFF
. TRBJ2-1 TRBV20-1 few TGCAGTGCTAGTAGTCCGACCGATGAGCAGTTCTTC CSASSPTDEQFF
. TRBJ1-1 TRBV20-1 few TGCAGTGCTAGAAGGGACAAACTGAACACTGAAGCTTTCTTT CSARRDKLNTEAFF
. TRBJ2-3 TRBV12-3/TRBV12-4 . TGTGCCAACGGGGGGCGGGGCACAGATACGCAGTATTTT CANGGRGTDTQYF
. TRBJ1-5 TRBV5-1 few TGCGCCAGCAGCCATGGGGGCGTCAATCAGCCCCAGCATTTT CASSHGGVNQPQHF
. TRBJ2-1 TRBV6-5 many TGTGCCAGCAGTTCGACTGGGCCCAATGAGCAGTTCTTC CASSSTGPNEQFF
TRBD1 TRBJ2-1 TRBV11-2 few TGTGCCAGCAGCTTAGCCAGGGGGCGGAACAATGAGCAGTTCTTC CASSLARGRNNEQFF
. TRBJ2-3 TRBV20-1 few TGCAGTGCTAGATCGAGAGAGGATAATTCAGATACGCAGTATTTT CSARSREDNSDTQYF
. TRBJ2-2 TRBV29-1 . TGCAGCGTTGATCTTTCAGGGAACACCGGGGAGCTGTTTTTT CSVDLSGNTGELFF
TRBD2 TRBJ2-5 TRBV4-3 few TGCGCCAGCAGCCAAGAACCTAGCGGGGGGAAGAAAACCCAGTACTTC CASSQEPSGGKKTQYF
. TRBJ2-5 TRBV7-9 few TGTGCCAGCAGCCCTACCTCACTCAGTGAGACCCAGTACTTC CASSPTSLSETQYF
TRBD2 TRBJ2-3 TRBV29-1 few TGCAGCGAAGGCCGGGGGGGAGATACGCAGTATTTT CSEGRGGDTQYF
. TRBJ1-6 TRBV7-9 many TGTGCCAGCAGCTTAGGACTAAGTGATTCACCCCTCCACTTT CASSLGLSDSPLHF
TRBD2 TRBJ2-1 TRBV12-3/TRBV12-4 . TGTGCCAGCAGTTTAACGGGGGGTTTGGAGCAGTTCTTC CASSLTGGLEQFF
TRBD2 TRBJ2-7 TRBV12-3/TRBV12-4 many TGTGCCAGCAGGCATAGCGGGGAGTCCTACGAGCAGTACTTC CASRHSGESYEQYF
. TRBJ1-5 TRBV15 . TGTGCCACCAGCAGGTCCCCTTTTACTGTCAGGGTTGGCAATCAGCCCCAGCATTTT CATSRSPFTVRVGNQPQHF
TRBD2 TRBJ2-3 TRBV12-5 . TGTGCTAGTGGTTTGGCGCCCCCGACTAGCGGGGGCACAGATACGCAGTATTTT CASGLAPPTSGGTDTQYF
. TRBJ2-5 TRBV30 many TGTGCCTGGGGGATCGGATACAGAGAGACCCAGTACTTC CAWGIGYRETQYF
TRBD1 TRBJ2-3 TRBV5-1 many TGCGCCAGCAGCTTCGAGACAGGGGGCTGGATAAGTGGGGCAGATACGCAGTATTTT CASSFETGGWISGADTQYF
. TRBJ1-1 TRBV7-6 . TGTGCCAGCAGCCCAGGACAGTCGATCAACACTGAAGCTTTCTTT CASSPGQSINTEAFF
. TRBJ1-1 TRBV20-1 . TGCAGTGCTAGAGACCGGGTAGGGTACACTGAAGCTTTCTTT CSARDRVGYTEAFF
. TRBJ2-3 TRBV4-3 . TGCGCCAGCAGCCAAGATGGGGCGGGACCCAGGGATACGCAGTATTTT CASSQDGAGPRDTQYF
. TRBJ2-5 TRBV12-3/TRBV12-4 . TGTGCCAGCAGTTTAATCTGGGAGACCCAGTACTTC CASSLIWETQYF
TRBD1 TRBJ2-1 TRBV12-3/TRBV12-4 many TGTGCCAGCAGTTTCCCAGGGGGCAATGAGCAGTTCTTC CASSFPGGNEQFF
. TRBJ2-5 TRBV12-3/TRBV12-4 . TGTGCCAGCACCTCGGCCGGGGCGCGGGAGACCCAGTACTTC CASTSAGARETQYF
. TRBJ1-3 TRBV4-1 many TGCGCCAGCAGCCAAGGACAGGTGGGGAATGGAAACACCATATATTTT CASSQGQVGNGNTIYF
. TRBJ2-7 TRBV7-9 . TGTGCCAGCAGCCCATACCCCCATTCCTACGAGCAGTACTTC CASSPYPHSYEQYF
. TRBJ2-4 TRBV25-1 few TGTGCCAGCAGTGAAGGAAATAAAAACATTCAGTACTTC CASSEGNKNIQYF
. TRBJ2-1 TRBV20-1 few TGCAGTGCACCCTTCAGGGGAGACAACAATGAGCAGTTCTTC CSAPFRGDNNEQFF
TRBD2 TRBJ2-1 TRBV4-3 few TGCGCCAGCAGCTCCTGGACTAGCGGGAGTTTCAATGAGCAGTTCTTC CASSSWTSGSFNEQFF
. TRBJ2-6 TRBV6-2/TRBV6-3 . TGTGCCAGCAGGGGGGCGAGCTCTGGGGCCAACGTCCTGACTTTC CASRGASSGANVLTF
. TRBJ2-7 TRBV12-3/TRBV12-4 . TGTGCCAGCAGTACCAGGGGAAAAACCTACGAGCAGTACTTC CASSTRGKTYEQYF
. TRBJ2-5 TRBV11-2 few TGTGCCAGCAGCTTATCGTCCAGGGTAGAGACCCAGTACTTC CASSLSSRVETQYF
. TRBJ2-3 TRBV20-1 many TGCAGTGCTTCCAGTCGGGACTCCACAGATACGCAGTATTTT CSASSRDSTDTQYF
TRBD2 TRBJ2-5 TRBV6-1 few TGTGCCAGCAGGACTAGCGGGGGAGAGACCCAGTACTTC CASRTSGGETQYF
. TRBJ2-3 TRBV7-2 . TGTGCCAGCAGCTCGGACCTGGCAACAGATACGCAGTATTTT CASSSDLATDTQYF
TRBD2 TRBJ2-3 TRBV4-2 . TGTGCCAGCAGCCAAGAAGAGACTAGCGGCACAGATACGCAGTATTTT CASSQEETSGTDTQYF
. TRBJ1-2 TRBV3-1 few TGTGCCAGCAGCCCCCCCAGGATCACGATCTATGGCTACACCTTC CASSPPRITIYGYTF
. TRBJ2-7 TRBV5-6 . TGTGCCAGCAGCTTTCATCTGTTAAACTACGAGCAGTACTTC CASSFHLLNYEQYF
. TRBJ2-4 TRBV6-1 . TGTGCCAGCAGCAGAACAGGGTGGAACATTCAGTACTTC CASSRTGWNIQYF
. TRBJ2-2 TRBV5-5 . TGTGCCAGCAGCTTGTACCCTTCAGTGAACACCGGGGAGCTGTTTTTT CASSLYPSVNTGELFF
. TRBJ2-7 TRBV3-1 . TGTGCCAGCAGCCCCCAGGGGTTCAACGAGCAGTACTTC CASSPQGFNEQYF
. TRBJ1-4 TRBV12-3/TRBV12-4 . TGTGCCAGCAGTTCTGGCAGGGGCAATAATGAAAAACTGTTTTTT CASSSGRGNNEKLFF
. TRBJ2-5 TRBV2 . TGTGCCAGCGGGACCGCCCGGAGGACCCAGTACTTC CASGTARRTQYF
. TRBJ2-1 TRBV28 few TGTGCCAGCAGCCCCCCCGGGGAACCGCCCAATGAGCAGTTCTTC CASSPPGEPPNEQFF
. TRBJ2-2 TRBV6-5 many TGTGCCAGCTCGAACACCGGGGAGCTGTTTTTT CASSNTGELFF
. TRBJ2-1 TRBV11-3 . TGTGCCAGCGCTCCGGACGGCAGCTCCTACAATGAGCAGTTCTTC CASAPDGSSYNEQFF
TRBD1 TRBJ1-3 TRBV7-9 many TGTGCCAGCAGCTTAGGGGACAGCTATTCTGGAAACACCATATATTTT CASSLGDSYSGNTIYF
. TRBJ2-5 TRBV9 . TGTGCCAGCAGCGTAGCCGGACAAACGTACCAAGAGACCCAGTACTTC CASSVAGQTYQETQYF
. TRBJ2-3 TRBV20-1 many TGCAGTGCTAGAGATAAAGGCAGGCTTACCACAGATACGCAGTATTTT CSARDKGRLTTDTQYF
TRBD1 TRBJ2-1 TRBV7-2 few TGTGCCAGCAGCCACAGGGTCCTGGGGACAGGGCAGTTCTTC CASSHRVLGTGQFF
TRBD2 TRBJ2-7 TRBV12-5 . TGTGCTAGTGGTGAGGTTTCGGGGGGGCCCGGCGAGCAGTACTTC CASGEVSGGPGEQYF
. TRBJ2-3 TRBV7-2 . TGTGCCAGCAGCCTTGACTACCTCCAAAGCACAGATACGCAGTATTTT CASSLDYLQSTDTQYF
. TRBJ2-1 TRBV12-3/TRBV12-4 . TGTGCCAGCAGTTTGTTGGCAGGGCTGAATGAGCAGTTCTTC CASSLLAGLNEQFF
. TRBJ2-5 TRBV7-7 . TGTGCCAGCAGCCCGAGTCCCAGGAGGGAGACCCAGTACTTC CASSPSPRRETQYF
. TRBJ2-7 TRBV5-1 few TGCGCCAGCAGCTTGCAGGGGAACGAGCAGTACTTC CASSLQGNEQYF
. TRBJ2-7 TRBV9 many TGTGCCAGCAGCGAGGGGTCCGACAGCTCCTACGAGCAGTACTTC CASSEGSDSSYEQYF
. TRBJ1-1 TRBV5-5 many TGTGCCAGCAGCTTGATTGCGAACACTGAAGCTTTCTTT CASSLIANTEAFF
. TRBJ2-3 TRBV4-3 once TGCGCCAGCAGCCAACGGGATGCCACAGATACGCAGTATTTT CASSQRDATDTQYF
. TRBJ1-1 TRBV10-3 few TGTGCCATCAGTGCCGGAGTGGCGGAGTGGTTTGAAGCTTTCTTT CAISAGVAEWFEAFF